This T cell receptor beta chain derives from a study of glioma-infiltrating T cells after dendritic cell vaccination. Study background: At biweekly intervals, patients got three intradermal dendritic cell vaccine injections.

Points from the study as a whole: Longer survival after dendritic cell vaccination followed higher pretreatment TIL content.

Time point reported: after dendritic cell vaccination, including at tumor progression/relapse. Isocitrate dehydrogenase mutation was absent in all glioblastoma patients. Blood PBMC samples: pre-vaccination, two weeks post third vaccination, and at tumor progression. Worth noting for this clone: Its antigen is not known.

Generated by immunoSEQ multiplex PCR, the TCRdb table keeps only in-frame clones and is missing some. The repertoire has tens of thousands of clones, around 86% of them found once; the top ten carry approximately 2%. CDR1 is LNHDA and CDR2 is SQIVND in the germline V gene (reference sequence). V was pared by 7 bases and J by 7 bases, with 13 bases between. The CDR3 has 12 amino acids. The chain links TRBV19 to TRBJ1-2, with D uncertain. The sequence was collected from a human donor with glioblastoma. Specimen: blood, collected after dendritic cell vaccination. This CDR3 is CASKKPAGGYTF. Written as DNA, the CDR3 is TGTGCCAGTAAGAAGCCCGCGGGTGGCTACACCTTC. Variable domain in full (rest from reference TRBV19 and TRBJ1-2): DGGITQSPKYLFRKEGQNVTLSCEQNLNHDAMYWYRQDPGQGLRLIYYSQIVNDFQKGDIAEGYSVSREKKESFPLTVTSAQKNPTAFYLCASKKPAGGYTFGSGTRLTVV.